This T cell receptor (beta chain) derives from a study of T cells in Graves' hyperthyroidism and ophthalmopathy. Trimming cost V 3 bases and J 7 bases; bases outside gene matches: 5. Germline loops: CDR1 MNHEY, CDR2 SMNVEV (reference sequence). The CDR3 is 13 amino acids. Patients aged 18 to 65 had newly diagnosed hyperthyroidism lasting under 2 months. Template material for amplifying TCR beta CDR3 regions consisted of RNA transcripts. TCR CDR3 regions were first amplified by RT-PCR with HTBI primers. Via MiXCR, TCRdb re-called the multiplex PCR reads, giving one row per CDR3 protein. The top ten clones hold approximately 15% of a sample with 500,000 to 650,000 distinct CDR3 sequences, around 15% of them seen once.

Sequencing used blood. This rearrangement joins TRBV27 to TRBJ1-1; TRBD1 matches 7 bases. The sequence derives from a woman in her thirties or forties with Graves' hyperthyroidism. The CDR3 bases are TGTGCCAGCAGTTTTGGGACAGTATATGAAGCTTTCTTT. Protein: CASSFGTVYEAFF.